In this sample, the clone carrying this TCR beta chain turned up once. The sample belongs to a study of blood T cell repertoires in COVID-19. Clones were sequenced by immunoSEQ multiplex PCR, and TCRdb holds only the in-frame ones, with some missing. The data hold fewer than 300,000 clones, with 88% observed a single time. Per the germline V gene, CDR1 is SEHNR and CDR2 is FQNEAQ (reference sequence). The CDR3 spans 17 residues. The V and J ends lost 4 bases and 7 bases, in that order; junction bases with no gene match: 8. The sample consisted of peripheral blood. V and J are TRBV7-9 and TRBJ1-6, with TRBD1 matching over 12 bases. This clonotype was obtained from a young man with active or convalescent COVID-19. Here the CDR3 DNA reads TGTGCCAGCAGCTCGGGACAGGGGGCATGGGGGAATTCACCCCTCCACTTT. This translates into CASSSGQGAWGNSPLHF.